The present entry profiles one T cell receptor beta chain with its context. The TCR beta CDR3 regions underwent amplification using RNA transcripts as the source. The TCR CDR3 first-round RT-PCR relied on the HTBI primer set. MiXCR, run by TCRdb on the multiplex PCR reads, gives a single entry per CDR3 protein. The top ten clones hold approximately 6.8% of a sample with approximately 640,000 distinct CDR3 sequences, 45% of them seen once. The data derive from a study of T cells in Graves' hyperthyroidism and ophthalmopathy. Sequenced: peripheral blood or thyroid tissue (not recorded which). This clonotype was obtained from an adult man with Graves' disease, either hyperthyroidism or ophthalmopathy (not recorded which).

The CDR3 DNA sequence: TGTGCCAGCAGCTCTAGCCCGGACAGGGTCTCCTACGAGCAGTACTTC. This codes for CASSSSPDRVSYEQYF. This chain connects TRBV7-9 to TRBJ2-7; 8 bases agree with TRBD1. The germline V gene encodes CDR1 SEHNR and CDR2 FQNEAQ (reference sequence). This CDR3 comprises 16 residues. V was clipped by 4 bases and J by 0 bases; unmatched bases: 8.